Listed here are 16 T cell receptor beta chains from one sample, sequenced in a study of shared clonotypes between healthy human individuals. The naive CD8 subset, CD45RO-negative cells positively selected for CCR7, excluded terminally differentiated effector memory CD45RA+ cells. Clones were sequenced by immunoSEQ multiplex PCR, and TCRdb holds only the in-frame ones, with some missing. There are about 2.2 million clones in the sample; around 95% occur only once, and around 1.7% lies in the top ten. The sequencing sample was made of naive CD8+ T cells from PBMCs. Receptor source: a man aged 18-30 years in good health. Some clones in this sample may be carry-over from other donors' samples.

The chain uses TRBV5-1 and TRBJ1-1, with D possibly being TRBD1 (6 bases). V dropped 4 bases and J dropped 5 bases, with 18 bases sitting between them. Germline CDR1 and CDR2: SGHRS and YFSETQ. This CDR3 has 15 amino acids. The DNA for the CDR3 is TGCGCCAGCAGCCCAGATACAGGGATAGGGACTGAAGCTTTCTTT. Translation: CASSPDTGIGTEAFF.

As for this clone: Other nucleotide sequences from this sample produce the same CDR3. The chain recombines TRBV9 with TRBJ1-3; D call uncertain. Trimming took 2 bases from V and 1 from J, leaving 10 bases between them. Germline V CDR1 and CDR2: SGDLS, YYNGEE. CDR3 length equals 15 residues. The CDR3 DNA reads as TGTGCCAGCAGCGTCGATTGGGGTTCTGGAAACACCATATATTTT. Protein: CASSVDWGSGNTIYF. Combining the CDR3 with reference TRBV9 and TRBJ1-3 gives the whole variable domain DSGVTQTPKHLITATGQRVTLRCSPRSGDLSVYWYQQSLDQGLQFLIQYYNGEERAKGNILERFSAQQFPDLHSELNLSSLELGDSALYFCASSVDWGSGNTIYFGEGSWLTVV.

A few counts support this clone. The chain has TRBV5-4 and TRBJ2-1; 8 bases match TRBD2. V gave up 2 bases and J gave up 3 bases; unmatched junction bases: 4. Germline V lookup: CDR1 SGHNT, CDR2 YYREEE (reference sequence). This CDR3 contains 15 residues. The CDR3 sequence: CASSLKRENYNEQFF. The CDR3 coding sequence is TGTGCCAGCAGCTTAAAGCGGGAGAACTACAATGAGCAGTTCTTC.

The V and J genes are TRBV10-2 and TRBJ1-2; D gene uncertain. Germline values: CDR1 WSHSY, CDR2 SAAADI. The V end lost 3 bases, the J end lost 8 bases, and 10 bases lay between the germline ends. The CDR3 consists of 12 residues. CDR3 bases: TGCGCCAGCAGTGAATTACTTTCGGGCTACACCTTC. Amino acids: CASSELLSGYTF.

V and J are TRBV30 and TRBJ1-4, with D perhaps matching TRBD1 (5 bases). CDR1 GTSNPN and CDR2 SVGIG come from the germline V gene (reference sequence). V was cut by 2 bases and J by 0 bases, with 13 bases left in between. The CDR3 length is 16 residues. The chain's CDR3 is CAWSPGAGATNEKLFF. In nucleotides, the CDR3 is TGTGCCTGGAGTCCCGGCGCGGGGGCAACTAATGAAAAACTGTTTTTT. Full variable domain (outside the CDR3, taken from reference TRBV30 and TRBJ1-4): SQTIHQWPATLVQPVGSPLSLECTVEGTSNPNLYWYRQAAGRGLQLLFYSVGIGQISSEVPQNLSASRPQDRQFILSSKKLLLSDSGFYLCAWSPGAGATNEKLFFGSGTQLSVL.

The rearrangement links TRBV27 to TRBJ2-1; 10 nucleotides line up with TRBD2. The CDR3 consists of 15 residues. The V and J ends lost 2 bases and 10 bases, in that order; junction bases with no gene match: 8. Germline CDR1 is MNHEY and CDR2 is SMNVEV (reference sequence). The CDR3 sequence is CASSLKPSGRSEQFF. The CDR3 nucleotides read TGTGCCAGCAGTTTAAAGCCTAGCGGGAGAAGCGAGCAGTTCTTC.

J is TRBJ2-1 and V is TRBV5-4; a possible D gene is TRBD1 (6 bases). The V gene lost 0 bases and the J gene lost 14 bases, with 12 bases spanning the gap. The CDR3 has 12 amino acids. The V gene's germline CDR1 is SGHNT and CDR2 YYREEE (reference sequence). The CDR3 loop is CASSLASAGEFF. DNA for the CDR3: TGTGCCAGCAGCTTGGCGTCGGCAGGGGAGTTCTTC.

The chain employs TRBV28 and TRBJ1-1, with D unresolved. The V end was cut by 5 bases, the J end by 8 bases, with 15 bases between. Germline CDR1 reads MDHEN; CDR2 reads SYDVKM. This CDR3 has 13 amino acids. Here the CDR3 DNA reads TGTGCCAGCAGTCCCTTTTCGGGCCGCGAAGCTTTCTTT. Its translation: CASSPFSGREAFF.

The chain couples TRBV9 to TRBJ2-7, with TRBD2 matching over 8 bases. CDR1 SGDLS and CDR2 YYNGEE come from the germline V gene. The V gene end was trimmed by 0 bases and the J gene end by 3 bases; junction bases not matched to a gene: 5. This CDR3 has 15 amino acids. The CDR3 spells CASSVEGSGIYEQYF. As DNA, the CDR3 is TGTGCCAGCAGCGTAGAGGGTAGCGGGATCTACGAGCAGTACTTC.

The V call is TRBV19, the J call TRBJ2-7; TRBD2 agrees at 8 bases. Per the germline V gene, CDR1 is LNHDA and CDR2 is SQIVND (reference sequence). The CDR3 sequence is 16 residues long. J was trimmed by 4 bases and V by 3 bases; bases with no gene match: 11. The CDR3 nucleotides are TGTGCCAGTAGTATCGTCTACGGGAGGGCCGGGTACGAGCAGTACTTC. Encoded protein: CASSIVYGRAGYEQYF.

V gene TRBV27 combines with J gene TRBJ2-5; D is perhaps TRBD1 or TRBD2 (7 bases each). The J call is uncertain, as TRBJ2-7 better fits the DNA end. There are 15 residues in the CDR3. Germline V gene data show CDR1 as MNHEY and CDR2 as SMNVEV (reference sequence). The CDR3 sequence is CASSLLPGGAYEQYF. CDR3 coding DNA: TGTGCCAGCAGTCTGCTCCCAGGGGGGGCCTACGAGCAGTACTTC.

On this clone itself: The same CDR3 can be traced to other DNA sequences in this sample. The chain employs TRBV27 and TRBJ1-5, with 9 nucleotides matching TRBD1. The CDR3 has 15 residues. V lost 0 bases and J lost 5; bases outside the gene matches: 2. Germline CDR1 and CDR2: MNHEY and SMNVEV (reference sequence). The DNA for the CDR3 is TGTGCCAGCAGTTTATCGGGACAGGGATATCAGCCCCAGCATTTT. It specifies CASSLSGQGYQPQHF.

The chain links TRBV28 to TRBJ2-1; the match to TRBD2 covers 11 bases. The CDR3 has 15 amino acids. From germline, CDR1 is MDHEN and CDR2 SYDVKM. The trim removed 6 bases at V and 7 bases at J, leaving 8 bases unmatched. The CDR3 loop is CASSNLAGGWNEQFF. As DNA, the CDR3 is TGTGCCAGCAGCAATCTAGCGGGAGGTTGGAATGAGCAGTTCTTC. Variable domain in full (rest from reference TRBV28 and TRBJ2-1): DVKVTQSSRYLVKRTGEKVFLECVQDMDHENMFWYRQDPGLGLRLIYFSYDVKMKEKGDIPEGYSVSREKKERFSLILESASTNQTSMYLCASSNLAGGWNEQFFGPGTRLTVL.

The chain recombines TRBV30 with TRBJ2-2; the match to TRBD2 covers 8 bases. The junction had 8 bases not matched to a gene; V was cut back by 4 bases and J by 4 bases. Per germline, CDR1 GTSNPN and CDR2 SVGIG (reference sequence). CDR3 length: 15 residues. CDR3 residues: CAWTGGLGVTGELFF. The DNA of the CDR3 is TGTGCCTGGACTGGGGGACTAGGGGTCACCGGGGAGCTGTTTTTT.

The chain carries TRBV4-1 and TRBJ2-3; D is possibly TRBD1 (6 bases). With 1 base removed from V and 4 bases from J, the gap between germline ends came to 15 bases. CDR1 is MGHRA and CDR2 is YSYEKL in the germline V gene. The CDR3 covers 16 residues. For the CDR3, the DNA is TGCGCCAGCAGCCAAGCACAGGGAGATGGTCCAGATACGCAGTATTTT. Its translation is CASSQAQGDGPDTQYF.

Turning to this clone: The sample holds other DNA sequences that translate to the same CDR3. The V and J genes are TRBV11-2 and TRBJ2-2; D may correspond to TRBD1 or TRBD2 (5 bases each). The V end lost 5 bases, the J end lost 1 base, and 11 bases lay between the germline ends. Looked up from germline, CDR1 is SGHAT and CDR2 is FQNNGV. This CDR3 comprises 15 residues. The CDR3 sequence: CASSLVGGNTGELFF. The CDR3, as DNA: TGTGCCAGCAGCCTGGTTGGGGGGAACACCGGGGAGCTGTTTTTT.